Below are 11 T cell receptor beta chains sequenced from a single sample in a study of blood T cell repertoires in COVID-19. Assay used: immunoSEQ multiplex PCR; TCRdb lists only in-frame clones, some missing. The table lists approximately 300,000 clones, 80% to 90% of them singletons. Sequencing input: peripheral blood. The receptors come from a man aged 40-49 years with acute or convalescent COVID-19.

The chain combines TRBV3-1 (or the pseudogene TRBV3-2) with TRBJ1-2, with D possibly TRBD1 on 5 matching bases. The CDR3 length is 12 residues. Germline V CDR1 and CDR2: LGHDT, YNNKEL (reference sequence). V was pared by 3 bases and J by 8 bases, with 10 bases between. In DNA, the CDR3 is TGTGCCAGCAGCCAGGCCAGGGTCGGCTACACCTTC. This codes for CASSQARVGYTF.

The V call is TRBV5-4, the J call TRBJ2-7, with D unclear. This CDR3 has 12 residues. Deletions cut 1 base from V and 7 bases from J, with 9 bases between. Germline CDR1 and CDR2: SGHNT and YYREEE (reference sequence). The CDR3, as DNA: TGTGCCAGCAGCTTGTTCCCCCAGGAGCAGTACTTC. It codes for CASSLFPQEQYF.

V usage is TRBV30 and J usage is TRBJ1-6, with 7 bases lining up with TRBD1. The CDR3 has 17 amino acids. Germline CDR1 GTSNPN, CDR2 SVGIG (reference sequence). V lost 4 bases to trimming and J lost 0 bases; unmatched junction nucleotides: 9. In nucleotides, the CDR3 is TGTGCCTGGACCTCGGACAGGACCAGCTCCTATAATTCACCCCTCCACTTT. Translated, it gives CAWTSDRTSSYNSPLHF.

V usage is TRBV12-5 and J usage is TRBJ2-7; the D gene is possibly TRBD1 (8 bases). Looked up from germline, CDR1 is LGHNT and CDR2 is FRNRAP. Between the trimmed V and J ends, which lost 1 base and 0 bases, there was a span of 13 bases. There are 16 residues in the CDR3. CDR3 nucleotide sequence: TGTGCTAGTGGTTTGGCTACAGGGGGGGACTCCTACGAGCAGTACTTC. It is translated as CASGLATGGDSYEQYF.

The genes are TRBV7-3 and TRBJ2-3; TRBD2 agrees at 7 bases. Trimming removed 5 bases from V and 0 bases from J; junction bases left unmatched: 2. Germline V lookup: CDR1 SGHTA, CDR2 FQGTGA. The CDR3 is 14 amino acids. The CDR3 region has the DNA TGTGCCAGCAGCGAGGGAGGGAGCACAGATACGCAGTATTTT. It codes for CASSEGGSTDTQYF.

The chain employs TRBV2 and TRBJ1-2; D is uncertain. The CDR3 is made up of 15 amino acids. Trimming left V 1 base short and J 5 bases short, with 14 bases between. Germline values: CDR1 SNHLY, CDR2 FYNNEI. CDR3 amino acids: CASSEGGSTSYGYTF. The CDR3 coding sequence is TGTGCCAGCAGTGAAGGCGGCAGCACAAGTTATGGCTACACCTTC.

The V call is TRBV11-3, the J call TRBJ2-7; a possible D gene is TRBD1 (6 bases). Germline V CDR1 and CDR2: SGHNT, YENEEA. This CDR3 is built from 15 residues. Trimming removed 0 bases at V and 5 bases at J, with 14 bases between. In DNA, the CDR3 is TGTGCCAGCAGCTTAGATGGGACATCTGGCCACGAGCAGTACTTC. Its protein is CASSLDGTSGHEQYF.

The rearrangement joins TRBV19 to TRBJ1-3, with D tentatively TRBD1 (6 bases). The CDR3 contains 18 residues. Germline V gene data show CDR1 as LNHDA and CDR2 as SQIVND (reference sequence). Trimming stripped 6 bases from V and 0 bases from J, with 21 bases between. CDR3 nucleotides: TGTGCCAGTAGACTCCTTGGGGGACAACACTTCTCTGGAAACACCATATATTTT. This codes for CASRLLGGQHFSGNTIYF. Full variable domain (missing parts from reference TRBV19 and TRBJ1-3): DGGITQSPKYLFRKEGQNVTLSCEQNLNHDAMYWYRQDPGQGLRLIYYSQIVNDFQKGDIAEGYSVSREKKESFPLTVTSAQKNPTAFYLCASRLLGGQHFSGNTIYFGEGSWLTVV.

J is TRBJ2-6 and V is TRBV4-1, with a tentative D call TRBD2 (7 bases). The germline V gene has CDR1 MGHRA and CDR2 YSYEKL. V was shortened by 1 base and J by 2 bases, with 18 bases between the two germline ends. The CDR3 runs 19 residues. CDR3 sequence: CASSQVALPGGPGANVLTF. The CDR3 bases are TGCGCCAGCAGCCAAGTCGCCCTACCCGGGGGGCCTGGGGCCAACGTCCTGACTTTC.

This rearrangement joins TRBV18 to TRBJ1-1; 10 nucleotides agree with TRBD1. J lost 4 bases, V lost 3 bases, and 8 bases had no gene match. The CDR3 has 16 amino acids. Per the germline V gene, CDR1 is KGHSH and CDR2 is LQKENI. This chain's CDR3 is CASSPRRQGAGTEAFF. The CDR3 DNA sequence: TGTGCCAGCTCACCGCGGAGACAGGGGGCGGGCACTGAAGCTTTCTTT.

This chain uses TRBV6-5 with TRBJ1-2; D call uncertain. The CDR3 runs 13 residues. V dropped 6 bases and J dropped 6 bases, with 14 bases sitting between them. Germline values: CDR1 MNHEY, CDR2 SVGAGI. In DNA, the CDR3 is TGTGCCAGCAGGGTGAGGGCCGCGCATGGCTACACCTTC. This translates into CASRVRAAHGYTF.